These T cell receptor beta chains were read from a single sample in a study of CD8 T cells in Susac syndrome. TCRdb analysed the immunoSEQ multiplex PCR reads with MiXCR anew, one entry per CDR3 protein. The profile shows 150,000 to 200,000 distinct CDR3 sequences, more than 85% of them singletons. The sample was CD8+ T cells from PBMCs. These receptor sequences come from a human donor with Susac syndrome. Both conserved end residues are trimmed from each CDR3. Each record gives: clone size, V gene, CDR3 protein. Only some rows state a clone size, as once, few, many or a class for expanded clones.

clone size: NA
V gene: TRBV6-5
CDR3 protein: ASSPGGEEETQY

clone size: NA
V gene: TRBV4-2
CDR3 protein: ASSQDFDVAGIFYEQY

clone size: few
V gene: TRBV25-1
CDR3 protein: ASSESAEQY

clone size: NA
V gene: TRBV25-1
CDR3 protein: ASSPKTSTIYNEQF

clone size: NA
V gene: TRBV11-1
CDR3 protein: ASSLAQGWYEQF

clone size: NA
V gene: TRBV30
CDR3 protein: AWSRARMNTEAF

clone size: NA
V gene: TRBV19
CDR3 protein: ASSRSGTSGQPQH

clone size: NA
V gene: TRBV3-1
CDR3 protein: ASGSGIGSEQF

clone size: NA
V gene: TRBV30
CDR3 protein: AWSENDYEQY

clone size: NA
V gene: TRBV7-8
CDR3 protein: ASSLAVSGRDFNEQF

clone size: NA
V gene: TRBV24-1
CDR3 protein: ATSDPGTALGEQF

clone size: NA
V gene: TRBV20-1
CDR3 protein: SARMRGDNQPQH

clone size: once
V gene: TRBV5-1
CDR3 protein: ASGSTPGQGLYEQY

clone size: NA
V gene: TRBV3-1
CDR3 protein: ASSQEVGIGYT

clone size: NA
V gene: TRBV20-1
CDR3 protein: SARDKGWANYGYT

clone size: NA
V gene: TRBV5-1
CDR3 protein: ASSVGEEAQY

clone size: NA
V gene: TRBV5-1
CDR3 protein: ASSQAGNGYT

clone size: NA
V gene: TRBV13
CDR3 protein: ASSYGQGSQPQH

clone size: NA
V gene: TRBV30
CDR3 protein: AWSVGGTYPYT

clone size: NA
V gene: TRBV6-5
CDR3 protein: ASSSVRGNYGYT

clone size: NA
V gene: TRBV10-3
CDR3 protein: AISATSPGQHNQPQH

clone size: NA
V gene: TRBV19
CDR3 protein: ASSYDSVLPQPQH

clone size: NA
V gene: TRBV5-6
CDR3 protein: ASSPNGFRIQETQY

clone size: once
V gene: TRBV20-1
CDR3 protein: SARERTLAGSTGELF

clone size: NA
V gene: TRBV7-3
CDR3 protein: ASSTRAGGPMETQY

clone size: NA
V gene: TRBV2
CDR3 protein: ASREPSGRLDEQY

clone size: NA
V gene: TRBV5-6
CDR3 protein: ASSVRVEYEQY

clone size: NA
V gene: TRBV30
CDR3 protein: AWSGTGRANYGYT

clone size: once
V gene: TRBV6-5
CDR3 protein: ASSYSRGQGSGANVLT

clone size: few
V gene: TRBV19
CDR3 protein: ASSSGTGYEQY

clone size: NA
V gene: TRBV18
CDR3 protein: ASSPRDPGSRTYEQY

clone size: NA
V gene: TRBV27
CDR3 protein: ASSLNQGMDEKLF

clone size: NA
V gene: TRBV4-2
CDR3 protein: ASSHGLAGKTDTQY

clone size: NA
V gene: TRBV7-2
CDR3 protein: ASSLEAGVNTEAF

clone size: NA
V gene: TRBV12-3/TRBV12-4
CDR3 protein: ASSSFDRWNNQPQH

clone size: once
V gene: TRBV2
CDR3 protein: ASSDPDRGLDTQY

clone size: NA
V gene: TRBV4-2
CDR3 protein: ASSQEYRTGGWYEQY

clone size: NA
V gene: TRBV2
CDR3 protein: ASFGLQNIQY

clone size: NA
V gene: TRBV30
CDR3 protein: AWSVGLAGRREQF

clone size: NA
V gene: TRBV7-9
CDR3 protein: ASSSDEYTEAF